The present TCR beta chain was sequenced within a study of Ad26.COV2.S vaccination and SARS-CoV-2 variants (dated by TCRdb to about 2021). For the study in its entirety: Donors in the vaccine arm were drawn from COV1001, a phase I-IIa trial of Ad26.COV2.S in healthy adults that was multicentre, randomized, double-blind and placebo-controlled. Ad26.COV2.S was administered intramuscularly at 5 x 10^10 or 1 x 10^11 viral particles, either as a single shot or as two shots given 56 days apart. TCRbeta repertoire sequencing served as the tool for gauging how specific and how broad the SARS-CoV-2-reactive T cell receptors were following Ad26.COV2.S vaccination. The TCR-sequenced set comprised about 30 samples: some 20 Ad26.COV2.S vaccine recipients, 5 placebo recipients and 8 SARS-CoV-2 convalescent individuals. Trial participants were randomized into five groups of five, in which low-dose or high-dose Ad26.COV2.S was given once or twice, or placebo was given on both occasions. Investigators did not know the trial group allocation while performing experiments and assessing outcomes.

The germline V end is reduced by 5 bases and the J end by 5 bases; junction bases left unmatched: 4. As encoded in the germline V gene (reference sequence), CDR1 is SEHNR while CDR2 is FQNEAQ. The CDR3 starts with the cysteine, ends with the phenylalanine, and has 14 residues. The retained sequence is limited to the CDR3, 42 bases, with the frame set at the first base. TCRbeta CDR3 regions were sequenced with the immunoSEQ Assay. After extraction, genomic DNA underwent amplification by bias-controlled multiplex PCR, followed by high-throughput sequencing. From the authors' description of their analysis: To quantify the absolute abundance of each unique TCRbeta CDR3 region, sequences were collapsed and filtered. T cell fraction was estimated by normalizing TCRbeta template counts to usable DNA, with usable DNA measured through amplification of reference genes found in all nucleated cells. Repertoire TCRs were annotated as SARS-CoV-2-specific when V gene, CDR3 amino acid sequence and J gene were exactly matched to a known reactive TCR set. MIRA supplied the reference SARS-CoV-2 TCR set, which was filtered for enrichment in COVID-19-positive ImmuneCODE repertoires so that public or cross-reactive TCRs were removed. Drawing on the MIRA antigens, annotated TCRs were analysed further at the level of specific ORF or position within ORF. Breadth was defined as the number of annotated unique rearrangements divided by the total number of unique productive rearrangements, and depth was defined as the summed frequency of the annotated unique rearrangements. Two-sided Wilcoxon rank-sum tests were used to compare TCR breadth between groups. In TCRdb, the immuneACCESS table is reduced to in-frame sequences with V and J assigned. These tables do not hold every clone; where another copy was compared, an unresolved V gene accounts for under half, and the others remain unexplained. V and J calls and clone size follow that table, whereas D and trimming were derived from the DNA. The sample profile shows about 370,000 clones; 89% of them were found once. The top ten clones comprise around 2% of the sample.

On this clone: The antigen it recognizes is unknown. No clone much larger than this one lies a single base away; base qualities are absent.

General findings and caveats noted by the study authors: After vaccination, spike-specific CD8+ and CD4+ T cell responses were reported to show substantial breadth. Non-spike TCR breadth was comparable between vaccine and placebo recipients, consistent with the vaccine containing only spike. Higher spike-specific TCR breadth was observed in Ad26.COV2.S recipients than in placebo recipients (P = 0.0014). It was noted by the authors that total T cell responses may have been underestimated by the TCR breadth and depth analyses. Comparing responses between vaccine doses or regimens was not something the study was powered to do.

Per the publication, the treatment or condition label means: roughly 18 received Ad26.COV2.S at low or high dose, single or two shots; several received placebo; per-sample allocation not given. For vaccine and placebo recipients, repertoires were sequenced using samples collected on day 63 after the first injection. Cohort 1b enrolled 25 adults aged 18-55 years at a single site in Boston, USA, between 29 July and 7 August 2020. Ad26.COV2.S consisted of a replication-incompetent adenovirus type 26 vector by which a prefusion-stabilized SARS-CoV-2 spike protein from the original Wuhan strain was expressed.

The source of this sequence is a person between 18 and 65 years old who received the Ad26.COV2.S COVID-19 vaccine or a placebo. Here the chain combines TRBV7-9 and TRBJ2-5; 11 central nucleotides agree with TRBD2. The sample here was peripheral blood, taken in a trial of Ad26.COV2.S vaccine versus placebo. In nucleotide form, the sequence is TGTGCCAGCAGCACGACTAGCGGGATTGAGACCCAGTACTTC. Its product reads: CASSTTSGIETQYF.